This is a list of T cell receptor beta chains from one sample in a study of response to subunit inactivated influenza vaccine. TCRdb ran MiXCR on the RT-PCR reads and lists one entry per CDR3 protein. The sample contains 500,000 or so distinct CDR3 sequences, about 17% of which appear only once. The source material was CD4+ T cells sorted from PBMCs, sampled less than 25 months after vaccination. Every receptor here comes from a man aged 50-75 years who received an inactivated influenza vaccine. The CDR3 runs from the conserved cysteine through the conserved F or W. Fields, in order: D gene, J gene, clone size, V gene, CDR3 protein, CDR3 DNA. A D gene is named only where the DNA matches it firmly. A clone size is listed for some rows: how often the clone was seen (once, few, many), or a class if it is expanded.

TRBD2 TRBJ2-2 . TRBV4-3 CASSQETSGKNTGELFF TGCGCCAGCAGCCAAGAGACTAGCGGGAAGAACACCGGGGAGCTGTTTTTT
. TRBJ1-5 few TRBV20-1 CSARTARGNQPQHF TGCAGTGCTAGGACAGCTCGGGGCAATCAGCCCCAGCATTTT
. TRBJ1-5 . TRBV12-3/TRBV12-4 CASSSAGLLVGQPQHF TGTGCCAGCAGTTCAGCCGGTCTCTTAGTAGGCCAGCCCCAGCATTTT
. TRBJ2-2 . TRBV20-1 CSARDPTGELFF TGCAGTGCTAGAGATCCCACCGGGGAGCTGTTTTTT
TRBD1 TRBJ2-7 few TRBV7-6 CASSLNRGSYEQYF TGTGCCAGCAGCTTAAACAGGGGATCCTACGAGCAGTACTTC
. TRBJ1-5 . TRBV4-3 CASSQEPGGNQPQHF TGCGCCAGCAGCCAAGAGCCAGGGGGCAATCAGCCCCAGCATTTT
. TRBJ2-1 . TRBV11-2 CASSSSRIEQFF TGTGCCAGCAGCTCTAGCAGGATTGAGCAGTTCTTC
. TRBJ1-2 many TRBV28 CASMGSNYGYTF TGTGCCAGCATGGGATCTAACTATGGCTACACCTTC
TRBD2 TRBJ2-3 many TRBV3-1 CASTRLAGGPSDTQYF TGTGCCAGCACACGACTAGCGGGAGGGCCATCAGATACGCAGTATTTT
. TRBJ2-2 few TRBV7-2 CASSLWAGGGTGELFF TGTGCCAGCAGCTTATGGGCAGGGGGAGGCACCGGGGAGCTGTTTTTT
. TRBJ2-3 . TRBV4-1 CASSQEISAAPTDTQYF TGCGCCAGCAGCCAAGAGATTTCCGCGGCACCCACAGATACGCAGTATTTT
. TRBJ2-7 . TRBV3-1 CATRRAGEQYF TGTGCCACCAGACGAGCAGGGGAGCAGTACTTC